This TCR beta chain emerged from a study of breast tumors, draining lymph nodes, adjacent tissues (dated by TCRdb to about 2016). With regard to the full study: TCR beta repertoires were compared across tumor, adjacent nontumor tissue and axillary lymph nodes obtained from breast cancer patients. In human breast cancer, the study set out to assess how tumor, surrounding tissue and draining lymph node repertoires relate to one another and whether T cells might be exchanged between them.

The run used an Illumina HiSeq 2000. Multiplex PCR amplification was used to build the TCR beta chain libraries. The amplified TCR beta chain products were analyzed by high-throughput sequencing. In TCRdb, the public reads were trimmed at Q25 with fastp and aligned with MiXCR, with productive beta chains retained. Rows with one shared CDR3 protein collapse into an entry with the most common genes and DNA. The sample contains about 200,000 distinct CDR3 sequences, nearly 35% of them found a single time. Together, the top ten hold 3% to 4% of the sample. The paper's findings and limits, for the study overall: The conclusion that tumor T cells originate in lymph nodes was framed as consistent with a hypothesis rather than directly demonstrated. Tumor and nontumor tissue repertoires were significantly more similar in luminal-like than in basal-like breast cancer. A scenario in which most tumor T cells derive from the lymph node and then expand within tumor tissue was judged to be consistent with the data. Tumor T-cell repertoires showed less diversity than lymph node repertoires and more diversity than nontumor tissue repertoires, and tumor T-cell repertoires showed preferential V and J gene usage.

The axillary draining lymph nodes of breast cancer patients were the source of the lymph node samples. This clonotype came up many times. Its antigen is not yet known. Base qualities were left out, and no much larger clone turns up one base away. The CDR3, from cysteine to phenylalanine, totals 14 residues. The DNA shown is the 42-base CDR3, in frame from base 1. V is clipped by 6 bases and J by 6 bases, and the sequence between their germline boundaries is 12 bases long. CDR1 and CDR2 are drawn from the germline V gene: SNHLY, FYNNEI. The clonotype comes from a female donor with breast cancer. Some clones in this sample may be carry-over from other donors' samples. The rearrangement combines TRBV2 with TRBJ1-6, and the D gene may be TRBD1, 6 bases matching. The specimen sequenced was axillary lymph node tissue. For the CDR3, the sequence is CASRPGHANSPLHF. DNA sequence: TGTGCCAGCAGGCCGGGACACGCTAATTCACCCCTCCACTTT.